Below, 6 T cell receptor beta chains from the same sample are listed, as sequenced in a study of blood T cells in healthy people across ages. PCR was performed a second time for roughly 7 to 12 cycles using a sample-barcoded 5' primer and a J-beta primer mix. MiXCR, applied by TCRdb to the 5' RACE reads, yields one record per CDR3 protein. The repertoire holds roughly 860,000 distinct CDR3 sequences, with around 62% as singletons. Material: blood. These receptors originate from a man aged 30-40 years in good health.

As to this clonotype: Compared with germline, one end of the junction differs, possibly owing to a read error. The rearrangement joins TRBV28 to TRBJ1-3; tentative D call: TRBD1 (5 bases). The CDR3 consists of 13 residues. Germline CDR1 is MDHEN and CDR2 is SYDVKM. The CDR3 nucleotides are TGTGCCAGCAGTCGGGGGAAGGGAATCACCATATATTTT. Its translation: CASSRGKGITIYF.

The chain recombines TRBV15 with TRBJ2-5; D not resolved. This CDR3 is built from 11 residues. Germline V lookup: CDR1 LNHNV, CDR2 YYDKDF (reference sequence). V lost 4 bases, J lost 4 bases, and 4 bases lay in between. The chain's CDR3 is CATSKLETQYF. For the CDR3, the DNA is TGTGCCACCAGCAAGCTAGAGACCCAGTACTTC.

This CDR3 reads CASSEQEGAEQYF. The DNA for the CDR3 is TGTGCCAGCAGTGAACAGGAAGGTGCCGAGCAGTACTTC. The J gene is TRBJ2-4, the V gene TRBV25-1; D uncertain. The J call is uncertain, as TRBJ2-7 better fits the DNA end. The CDR3 contains 13 residues. CDR1 is MGHDK, CDR2 SYGVNS, per germline.

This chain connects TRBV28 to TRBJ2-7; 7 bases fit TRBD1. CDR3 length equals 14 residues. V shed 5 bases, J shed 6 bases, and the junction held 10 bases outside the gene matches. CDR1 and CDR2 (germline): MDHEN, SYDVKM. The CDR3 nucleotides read TGTGCCAGCAGTATCTACCAGGGGGTGGGCGAGCAGTACTTC. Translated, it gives CASSIYQGVGEQYF.

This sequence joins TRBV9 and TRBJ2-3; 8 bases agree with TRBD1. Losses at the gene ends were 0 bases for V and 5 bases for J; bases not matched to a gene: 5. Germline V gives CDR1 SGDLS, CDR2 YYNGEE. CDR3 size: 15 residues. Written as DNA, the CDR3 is TGTGCCAGCAGCGTAGGGCAGGGGGCAGGAGATACGCAGTATTTT. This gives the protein CASSVGQGAGDTQYF.

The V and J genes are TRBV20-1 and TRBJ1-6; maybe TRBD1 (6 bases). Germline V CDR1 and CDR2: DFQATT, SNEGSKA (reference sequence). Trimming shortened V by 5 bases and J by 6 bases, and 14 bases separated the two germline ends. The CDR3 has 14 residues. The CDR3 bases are TGCAGTGCTCCAAGCAGGGGTAGTAATTCACCCCTCCACTTT. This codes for CSAPSRGSNSPLHF.